The 23 T cell receptor beta chains below were found in one sample sequenced in a study of spatial heterogeneity in lung cancer. TCRdb processed the 5' RACE reads anew with MiXCR; each CDR3 protein has one entry. The sample comprises 5,000 to 5,500 distinct CDR3 sequences, around 5.3% of which are singletons, and about 8.7% rests with the top ten. As for time point: sample taken at primary tumor resection. Material: normal lung tissue next to the tumor, obtained at surgery. Receptors originate from a female donor with early-stage non-small cell lung cancer.

This clonotype is judged medium-sized. J is TRBJ1-6 and V is TRBV20-1; D not resolved. The V end lost 3 bases, the J end lost 5 bases, and 8 bases lay between the germline ends. CDR1 DFQATT and CDR2 SNEGSKA come from the germline V gene (reference sequence). CDR3 length: 13 residues. The DNA of the CDR3 is TGCAGTGCTAGGCCTGACAATAATTCACCCCTCCACTTT. Protein sequence: CSARPDNNSPLHF.

This clonotype ranks as medium-sized. The rearrangement uses TRBV5-6 and TRBJ2-3, with D possibly matching TRBD1 (5 bases). The germline V gene has CDR1 SGHDT and CDR2 YYEEEE. CDR3 size: 13 residues. The germline V and J ends were trimmed by 0 bases and 8 bases, with 10 bases remaining between them. The CDR3 region is CASSLGRTRTQYF. In nucleotides, the CDR3 is TGTGCCAGCAGCTTGGGCAGGACACGTACGCAGTATTTT.

This clonotype is medium-sized (0.01 to 0.1%) in the sample. The chain is built from TRBV6-5 and TRBJ1-2; 7 bases line up with TRBD1. From germline, CDR1 is MNHEY and CDR2 SVGAGI. The trim removed 5 bases at V and 1 base at J, leaving 7 bases unmatched. CDR3 size: 15 residues. The CDR3 bases are TGTGCCAGCAGTGGACGGGACAGAAATAACTATGGCTACACCTTC. Protein sequence: CASSGRDRNNYGYTF.

By sample share, this clonotype is medium-sized (0.01 to 0.1%). V is TRBV20-1 and J is TRBJ2-3; D unclear. Germline V gives CDR1 DFQATT, CDR2 SNEGSKA (reference sequence). The CDR3 has 14 amino acids. Trimming pared 5 bases from V and 0 bases from J, leaving 12 bases between. The CDR3 protein is CSAQGFVSTDTQYF. The DNA of the CDR3 is TGCAGTGCTCAAGGGTTTGTAAGCACAGATACGCAGTATTTT.

This clonotype is termed medium-sized. The V and J genes are TRBV20-1 and TRBJ2-3; 12 bases map to TRBD2. Trimming took 0 bases from V and 7 from J; bases not matched to a gene: 2. The CDR3 runs to 14 residues. CDR1 and CDR2 (germline): DFQATT, SNEGSKA (reference sequence). The CDR3 reads CSARETSGSNTQYF. The CDR3 DNA follows: TGCAGTGCTAGAGAGACTAGCGGGAGTAATACGCAGTATTTT.

This clonotype is medium-sized by share. CDR3 loop: CASSAGLAFSYEQYF. In DNA form, the CDR3 reads TGCGCCAGCAGCGCGGGACTAGCTTTCTCCTACGAGCAGTACTTC. The chain combines TRBV5-1 with TRBJ2-7; TRBD2 agrees at 9 bases. This CDR3 is built from 15 residues. Germline V gene data show CDR1 as SGHRS and CDR2 as YFSETQ. V shed 4 bases, J shed 0 bases, and the junction held 5 bases outside the gene matches. Together with reference TRBV5-1 and TRBJ2-7, the CDR3 gives the full variable domain: KAGVTQTPRYLIKTRGQQVTLSCSPISGHRSVSWYQQTPGQGLQFLFEYFSETQRNKGNFPGRFSGRQFSNSRSEMNVSTLELGDSALYLCASSAGLAFSYEQYFGPGTRLTVT.

The rearrangement uses TRBV23-1 and TRBJ2-5, with D unclear. TRBV23-1 is known as an ORF, though its function is uncertain. The germline V and J ends were trimmed by 1 base and 2 bases, with 17 bases remaining between them. The CDR3 is 17 residues long. The CDR3 nucleotides read TGCGCCAGCAGTCAATTCGGTCTCAGGCCCCAACAAGAGACCCAGTACTTC. Its protein product is CASSQFGLRPQQETQYF.

By its share, this clonotype is medium-sized. The rearrangement links TRBV2 to TRBJ2-2, with TRBD1 matching over 11 bases. The CDR3 has 18 residues. J was trimmed by 1 base and V by 7 bases; bases with no gene match: 11. Germline V CDR1 and CDR2: SNHLY, FYNNEI. CDR3 sequence reads: CASNPLRGTGGNTGELFF. As DNA, the CDR3 is TGTGCCAGCAACCCCCTCCGGGGGACAGGGGGGAACACCGGGGAGCTGTTTTTT.

The chain recombines TRBV5-1 with TRBJ2-3, with TRBD2 matching 15 bases. The CDR3 consists of 16 residues. Unmatched junction bases numbered 4, after V lost 4 bases and J lost 4 bases. In germline, CDR1 is SGHRS, CDR2 YFSETQ. DNA of the CDR3: TGCGCCAGCAGCGAAAGGACTAGCGGGAGGGCAGATACGCAGTATTTT. Translated: CASSERTSGRADTQYF.

This clonotype showed up many times. V gene TRBV7-3 combines with J gene TRBJ2-2; weak D call: TRBD1 (6 bases). The germline V gene encodes CDR1 SGHTA and CDR2 FQGTGA. The length of the CDR3 is 16 residues. V lost 4 bases to trimming and J lost 2 bases, with 14 bases between them. The CDR3 DNA reads TGTGCCAGCAGCTCTACAGGGTCCTTTAACACCGGGGAGCTGTTTTTT. Amino acid sequence: CASSSTGSFNTGELFF.

This clonotype was counted at least ten times. The chain is built from TRBV3-1 and TRBJ2-2, with D possibly matching TRBD1 (6 bases). The CDR3 is made up of 15 amino acids. Trimming took 0 bases from V and 7 from J, leaving 12 bases between them. Per germline, CDR1 LGHDT and CDR2 YNNKEL (reference sequence). The CDR3 reads CASSQDPATGGELFF. CDR3 in DNA: TGTGCCAGCAGCCAAGATCCGGCGACAGGCGGGGAGCTGTTTTTT.

Ten or more counts support this clonotype. V usage is TRBV29-1 and J usage is TRBJ2-1, with 12 positions matching TRBD2. The CDR3 covers 15 residues. V gave up 2 bases and J gave up 6 bases; unmatched junction bases: 5. The V gene's germline CDR1 is SQVTM and CDR2 ANQGSEA. The CDR3 protein is CSVEPSSGRANEQFF. The CDR3 DNA sequence: TGCAGCGTTGAACCCTCTAGCGGGAGGGCCAATGAGCAGTTCTTC.

This clonotype was observed many times. V gene TRBV7-9 combines with J gene TRBJ2-3; TRBD2 matches at 9 bases. V trimming: 1 base; J trimming: 3 bases; junction bases outside the gene matches: 2. This CDR3 is built from 15 residues. Germline V gene lookup returns CDR1 SEHNR and CDR2 FQNEAQ (reference sequence). The CDR3 region has the DNA TGTGCCAGCAGCTTAGTCCTAGCGGGGACAGATACGCAGTATTTT. Translated: CASSLVLAGTDTQYF.

This clonotype was counted at least ten times. The rearrangement uses TRBV3-1 and TRBJ2-2, with TRBD1 identical over 10 bases. CDR3 length: 15 amino acids. V lost 4 bases and J lost 2; bases outside the gene matches: 1. Germline values: CDR1 LGHDT, CDR2 YNNKEL (reference sequence). This CDR3 reads CASSRTGGNTGELFF. The DNA of the CDR3 is TGTGCCAGCAGCCGGACAGGGGGTAACACCGGGGAGCTGTTTTTT. Filled out from reference TRBV3-1 and TRBJ2-2, the complete variable domain reads DTAVSQTPKYLVTQMGNDKSIKCEQNLGHDTMYWYKQDSKKFLKIMFSYNNKELIINETVPNRFSPKSPDKAHLNLHINSLELGDSAVYFCASSRTGGNTGELFFGEGSRLTVL.

The V and J genes are TRBV5-1 and TRBJ2-3; TRBD2 matches 7 bases. The germline V gene has CDR1 SGHRS and CDR2 YFSETQ. Trimming at V came to 5 bases and at J to 6 bases, leaving 9 bases not matched to a gene. This CDR3 region has 14 residues. CDR3: CASRGSGIVDTQYF. In DNA, the CDR3 is TGCGCCAGCAGAGGAAGCGGGATAGTCGATACGCAGTATTTT.

This clonotype is medium-sized (0.01 to 0.1%). The V call is TRBV6-6, the J call TRBJ1-4, with 7 bases lining up with TRBD1. The CDR3 totals 18 residues. Germline V gene sequence: CDR1 MNHNY, CDR2 SVGAGI (reference sequence). V was pared by 2 bases and J by 3 bases, with 12 bases of the junction left unmatched. CDR3 region: CASSYTRQGMTANEKLFF. In DNA, the CDR3 is TGTGCCAGCAGTTACACCCGACAGGGAATGACGGCTAATGAAAAACTGTTTTTT.

This clonotype is medium-sized by share. The rearrangement uses TRBV11-2 and TRBJ1-3, with a weak D call TRBD1 (6 bases). CDR3 size: 14 residues. Trimming pared 7 bases from V and 5 bases from J, leaving 15 bases between. Germline CDR1 reads SGHAT; CDR2 reads FQNNGV. Here the CDR3 DNA reads TGTGCCAGCAAACCGACAGGTGCCAGAAACACCATATATTTT. This codes for CASKPTGARNTIYF.

The chain has TRBV19 and TRBJ2-7; D is unclear. The germline V gene encodes CDR1 LNHDA and CDR2 SQIVND (reference sequence). The CDR3 runs 14 residues. Trimming stripped 2 bases from V and 1 base from J, with 9 bases between. The CDR3 loop is CASSITMPSYEQYF. DNA for the CDR3: TGTGCCAGTAGTATAACGATGCCATCCTACGAGCAGTACTTC.

By its share, this clonotype is medium-sized (0.01 to 0.1%). The rearrangement joins TRBV4-1 to TRBJ1-1; D remains unclear. The V gene's germline CDR1 is MGHRA and CDR2 YSYEKL. V shed 7 bases and J shed 1 base, with 19 bases lying between them. The CDR3 extends over 16 amino acids. The CDR3 sequence is CASTPRPFAGNTEAFF. In DNA form, the CDR3 reads TGCGCCAGCACTCCTCGACCGTTCGCCGGGAACACTGAAGCTTTCTTT.

About this clonotype itself: Given a much more abundant clone one base away, this may be a read error. The gene calls are TRBV12-3 or TRBV12-4 and TRBJ1-2; no firm D call. The CDR3 runs to 13 residues. The CDR3 coding sequence is TGTGCCAGCAGCCCCCAAACATCGGATGGCTACAACTTC. Its protein product is CASSPQTSDGYNF.

The chain combines TRBV12-3 or TRBV12-4 with TRBJ2-1; no firm D call. V lost 2 bases and J lost 4, with 3 bases in between. The CDR3 is made up of 12 amino acids. In DNA form, the CDR3 reads TGTGCCAGCAGTTTACCTTACAATGAGCAGTTCTTC. Encoded protein: CASSLPYNEQFF.

For this clonotype: The conserved phenylalanine or tryptophan normally closing the CDR3 is absent here, so this likely arose from a read error. This chain uses TRBV11-2 with TRBJ2-3; 9 nucleotides agree with TRBD2. Germline CDR1 and CDR2: SGHAT and FQNNGV. This CDR3 has 15 amino acids. V was clipped by 1 base and J by 4 bases; unmatched bases: 3. For the CDR3, the DNA is TGTGCCAGCAGCTTAGGGACTAGCGTGGCAGATACGCAGTATTCT. This encodes CASSLGTSVADTQYS.

This clonotype is medium-sized within its sample. The J gene is TRBJ2-5, the V gene TRBV7-3, with unresolved D. Trimming shortened V by 5 bases and J by 8 bases, and 15 bases separated the two germline ends. Per the germline V gene, CDR1 is SGHTA and CDR2 is FQGTGA. The CDR3 sequence is 13 residues long. Here the CDR3 reads CASSVDSWGTQYF. CDR3 in DNA: TGTGCCAGCAGCGTTGACTCTTGGGGAACCCAGTACTTC.